These 14 T cell receptor beta chains share one sample of origin, sequenced in a study of regulatory T cells in long-lasting Graves disease (dated by TCRdb to the early 2020s). Library preparation was by multiplex PCR. Reads for this sample came from an Illumina HiSeq 4000. CDR3 regions were amplified by Arm-PCR with iRepertoire HTBI primers to construct TCR beta libraries. TCRdb reran the public reads through fastp at Q25 and MiXCR, keeping productive beta chains. A single entry per CDR3 protein holds the most common genes and DNA from its merged rows. The sample table lists some 500,000 distinct CDR3 sequences, about 15% of them with a count of one. Together, the top ten hold approximately 25% of the sample. The time point label for this specimen denotes: newly diagnosed GD, antithyroid drugs for less than 3 months. RNA was extracted from PBMCs in TRIzol for both TCR sequencing and RNA sequencing.

These data were also filed under a second study, of T cells in Graves' hyperthyroidism and ophthalmopathy.

The specimen was peripheral blood mononuclear cells (PBMCs), collected at new diagnosis, from a patient treated with antithyroid drugs. These receptors all stem from a woman aged 35-65 years with Graves disease. Donor details come from another sample of the same person, matched by shared clones.

The rearrangement uses TRBV5-1 and TRBJ2-1; 13 bases align to TRBD2. Looked up from germline, CDR1 is SGHRS and CDR2 is YFSETQ. The CDR3 runs 17 residues. With 1 base clipped from V and 3 bases from J, the junction kept 4 bases outside the gene matches. The CDR3 region is CASSLSTSGGNYNEQFF. As DNA, the CDR3 is TGCGCCAGCAGCTTGTCGACTAGCGGGGGGAACTACAATGAGCAGTTCTTC.

At least ten counts were recorded for this clonotype. The chain employs TRBV7-8 and TRBJ1-1, with 9 bases lining up with TRBD1. Germline V gene data show CDR1 as SGHVS and CDR2 as FQNEAQ. Trimming removed 2 bases from V and 8 bases from J; junction bases left unmatched: 6. The CDR3 has 14 residues. The CDR3: CASSLNGQGTEAFF. In nucleotides, the CDR3 is TGTGCCAGCAGCTTAAACGGACAGGGGACGGAAGCTTTCTTT.

Only a few counts were recorded for this clonotype. CDR3 sequence (DNA): TGCGCCAGCAGTGGGGCCGGGACAGGGTCCTACGAGCAGTACTTC. Residues: CASSGAGTGSYEQYF. This chain links TRBV10-1 with TRBJ2-7; 9 positions match TRBD1. This CDR3 is built from 15 residues. The V segment lost 4 bases and the J segment 1 base; nucleotides outside the gene matches: 5. CDR1 WNHNN and CDR2 SYGVQD come from the germline V gene (reference sequence).

This clonotype was seen ten or more times. The chain joins TRBV30 to TRBJ1-1; no clear D. Trimming took 2 bases from V and 11 from J, leaving 12 bases between them. The CDR3 is 11 residues long. From germline, CDR1 is GTSNPN and CDR2 SVGIG (reference sequence). The CDR3 DNA reads TGTGCCTGGAGTTTGTCCGGGTGGGCTTTCTTT. It codes for CAWSLSGWAFF.

Concerning this clonotype itself: A much larger clone sits a single nucleotide away, making a read error possible. V gene TRBV2 combines with J gene TRBJ2-1, with D possibly matching TRBD1 (5 bases). Germline V lookup: CDR1 SNHLY, CDR2 FYNNEI. The CDR3 spans 16 residues. Trimming cost V 3 bases and J 10 bases, with 22 bases left between them. The CDR3 reads CASSDEGVLINYEQFF. Written as DNA, the CDR3 is TGTGCCAGCAGTGATGAAGGGGTTTTAATCAACTACGAGCAGTTCTTC.

J is TRBJ1-2 and V is TRBV7-2, with 10 bases lining up with TRBD1. Germline CDR1 is SGHTA and CDR2 is FQGNSA. The CDR3 has 16 residues. Trimming removed 5 bases from V and 4 bases from J; junction bases left unmatched: 10. As DNA, the CDR3 is TGTGCCAGCAGCATAGGGGGGACAGGGGTAGGCTATGGCTACACCTTC. It encodes CASSIGGTGVGYGYTF.

The chain has TRBV19 and TRBJ2-4; 7 bases map to TRBD1. Trimming removed 10 bases from V and 0 bases from J; junction bases left unmatched: 12. The CDR3 consists of 16 residues. The germline V gene encodes CDR1 LNHDA and CDR2 SQIVND (reference sequence). The CDR3 nucleotides are TGTGCCACGGGACAGTTGGACGCACTAGCCAAAAACATTCAGTACTTC. This codes for CATGQLDALAKNIQYF. The full variable domain, with the rest looked up from reference TRBV19 and TRBJ2-4, is DGGITQSPKYLFRKEGQNVTLSCEQNLNHDAMYWYRQDPGQGLRLIYYSQIVNDFQKGDIAEGYSVSREKKESFPLTVTSAQKNPTAFYLCATGQLDALAKNIQYFGAGTRLSVL.

This clonotype was observed at least ten times. The chain has TRBV3-1 and TRBJ1-1, with TRBD1 identical over 10 bases. V lost 2 bases to trimming and J lost 0 bases; unmatched junction nucleotides: 6. CDR1 LGHDT and CDR2 YNNKEL come from the germline V gene (reference sequence). The CDR3 sequence is 17 residues long. CDR3 DNA sequence: TGTGCCAGCAGCCAACCGAGACAGGGGGCCTTGAACACTGAAGCTTTCTTT. It encodes CASSQPRQGALNTEAFF.

This clonotype was picked up many times. The chain employs TRBV7-8 and TRBJ1-5; D is ambiguous. Trimming removed 5 bases from V and 0 bases from J, with 11 bases in between. The CDR3 consists of 15 residues. The germline V gene has CDR1 SGHVS and CDR2 FQNEAQ. The CDR3 nucleotides read TGTGCCAGCAGCGAGAAGAGGAATAGCAATCAGCCCCAGCATTTT. It yields the protein CASSEKRNSNQPQHF.

This clonotype was observed a few times. The chain couples TRBV2 to TRBJ2-5; D possibly corresponds to TRBD2 (5 bases). V was shortened by 4 bases and J by 3 bases, with 9 bases between the two germline ends. CDR3 length equals 13 residues. Germline CDR1 SNHLY, CDR2 FYNNEI. For the CDR3, the DNA is TGTGCCAGCAGTGGCGTGACTAAAGAGACCCAGTACTTC. Residues: CASSGVTKETQYF.

This clonotype was seen at least ten times. The rearrangement joins TRBV12-3 or TRBV12-4 to TRBJ2-7; no clear D gene. The length of the CDR3 is 12 residues. V gave up 4 bases and J gave up 2 bases, with 6 bases separating them. The CDR3 reads CASSYQTYEQYF. The CDR3 region has the DNA TGTGCCAGCAGTTACCAAACCTACGAGCAGTACTTC.

The CDR3 bases are TGTGCCAGCAGTAGGGAACAGGAATACGGATACGAGCAGTACTTC. Translating gives CASSREQEYGYEQYF. The chain carries TRBV6-1 and TRBJ2-7, with D possibly matching TRBD1 (5 bases). The CDR3 contains 15 residues. V gave up 5 bases and J gave up 4 bases, with 18 bases separating them. Germline V gives CDR1 MNHNS, CDR2 SASEGT.

This clonotype was found many times. This rearrangement joins TRBV3-1 to TRBJ2-3; D may be TRBD2 (5 bases). Trimming took off 3 bases at V and 3 bases at J, with 13 bases between the two ends. Germline loops: CDR1 LGHDT, CDR2 YNNKEL (reference sequence). There are 15 residues in the CDR3. CDR3: CASSQDPGETDTQYF. DNA of the CDR3: TGTGCCAGCAGCCAGGACCCCGGGGAGACAGATACGCAGTATTTT.

In this sample, this clonotype turned up a few times. This chain links TRBV6-4 with TRBJ2-7; no clear D. Germline-derived CDR1 and CDR2 are MRHNA and SNTAGT. V was pared by 4 bases and J by 0 bases, with 31 bases between. The CDR3 covers 21 residues. The CDR3 DNA is TGTGCCAGCAGTGGGTTACGGTCGTGCTGCCAGCAACTTTATTTCTCCTACGAGCAGTACTTC. It translates to CASSGLRSCCQQLYFSYEQYF.